A selection of T cell receptor beta chains follows, all from one sample in a study of identical twins. TCRdb fed the 5' RACE reads into MiXCR, producing one record per CDR3 protein. Of 600,000 to 700,000 distinct CDR3 sequences listed, around 20% are singletons. Another study also made use of these data, one on T cells expressing NK-cell markers.

The sequenced sample was PBMCs. Receptors were obtained from a woman aged 18-29 years in good health. Both conserved end residues are part of each CDR3. Each record gives: D gene, clone size, J gene, V gene, CDR3 DNA, CDR3 protein. A D gene is named only where the DNA matches it firmly. Clone sizes are given selectively: once, few, many, or a class where the clone is expanded.

TRBD2	-	TRBJ2-1	TRBV5-1	TGCGCCAGCCATTCCGGACTAGCGGGAATCAATGAGCAGTTCTTC	CASHSGLAGINEQFF
-	few	TRBJ1-6	TRBV10-3	TGTGCCATCAGTGCTGCCGCCTCTTCACCCCTCCACTTT	CAISAAASSPLHF
TRBD1	many	TRBJ1-2	TRBV5-1	TGCGCCAGCAACCCTGAAACAGGGGGCGGTGGCTACACCTTC	CASNPETGGGGYTF
TRBD2	-	TRBJ2-5	TRBV5-1	TGCGCCAGCAGCCAGGGACTAGCGGGAGGGCCGGTCCAAGAGACCCAGTACTTC	CASSQGLAGGPVQETQYF
TRBD1	-	TRBJ2-2	TRBV10-2	TGCGCCAGCAGCGAGACAGGGGCTGCCACCGGGGAGCTGTTTTTT	CASSETGAATGELFF
TRBD1	-	TRBJ1-1	TRBV5-1	TGCGCCAGCACGGAAAACAGGGGGGGCACTGAAGCTTTCTTT	CASTENRGGTEAFF
-	few	TRBJ2-1	TRBV20-1	TGCAGTGCCGCGGGGCACAATGAGCAGTTCTTC	CSAAGHNEQFF
-	few	TRBJ1-2	TRBV20-1	TGCAGTGCTAGTCAGGGACCCTATGGCTACACCTTC	CSASQGPYGYTF
-	few	TRBJ1-5	TRBV20-1	TGCAGTGCTAGAGGGGCGAGCAATCAGCCCCAGCATTTT	CSARGASNQPQHF
-	many	TRBJ1-1	TRBV29-1	TGCACCGTGCGGGGTTGGAGCACTGAAGCTTTCTTT	CTVRGWSTEAFF
-	few	TRBJ2-5	TRBV7-2	TGTGCCAGCAGCATGGGACGCACGAGGACCCAGTACTTC	CASSMGRTRTQYF
TRBD2	few	TRBJ2-3	TRBV12-3/TRBV12-4	TGTGCCAGCAGTTTCACTAGCGGTGGAGGGGATACGCAGTATTTT	CASSFTSGGGDTQYF
TRBD1	-	TRBJ1-1	TRBV12-3/TRBV12-4	TGTGCCAGCAGTCGAAGGGACAGGGACGTCACTGAAGCTTTCTTT	CASSRRDRDVTEAFF
-	many	TRBJ2-3	TRBV28	TGTGCCAGCAACCGATGGGGCAGTGAAACAGATACGCAGTATTTT	CASNRWGSETDTQYF
TRBD1	few	TRBJ1-2	TRBV27	TGTGCCAGCAGAAAGACAGGGTCTGCTGGCTACACCTTC	CASRKTGSAGYTF
-	many	TRBJ1-2	TRBV6-5	TGTGCCACGTACTGGGGCGATGGCTACACCTTC	CATYWGDGYTF
TRBD2	-	TRBJ2-5	TRBV6-1	TGTGCCAGCAAGGGCGGGGCCACCGGTCTAGCGGCCCAGTACTTC	CASKGGATGLAAQYF
-	-	TRBJ2-2	TRBV29-1	TGCAGCGTTGAAGATCGGTTGACTACCGGGGAGCTGTTTTTT	CSVEDRLTTGELFF
-	-	TRBJ1-1	TRBV7-9	TGTGCCAGCAGCTTAGTTGGGTACACTGAAGCTTTCTTT	CASSLVGYTEAFF
-	-	TRBJ1-2	TRBV7-2	TGTGCCGGCAGCCCCGGACAACTATATGGCTACACCTTC	CAGSPGQLYGYTF
-	few	TRBJ2-3	TRBV15	TGTGCCACCAGCAATGGGGGTTTGACAGATACGCAGTATTTT	CATSNGGLTDTQYF
-	-	TRBJ2-5	TRBV18	TGTGCCAGCTCATTCAACGAGCGACCCGAAGGGACCCAGTACTTC	CASSFNERPEGTQYF
-	many	TRBJ2-7	TRBV25-1	TGTGCCAGCGAGCATCGTTACGAGCAGTACTTC	CASEHRYEQYF
-	-	TRBJ1-1	TRBV12-3/TRBV12-4	TGTGCCAGCAGTTTAGCTGACAAAGAAGCTTTCTTT	CASSLADKEAFF
TRBD2	many	TRBJ2-1	TRBV20-1	TGCAGTGCTAGGGGAGGGACTTCTAGGTACAATGAGCAGTTCTTC	CSARGGTSRYNEQFF
-	many	TRBJ1-2	TRBV6-2/TRBV6-3	TGTGCCAGCCTCCCAACCGGGACACACACCCAAACTGGCTACACCTTC	CASLPTGTHTQTGYTF
-	many	TRBJ1-2	TRBV20-1	TGCAGTGCTAGATCCGACATATATAACTATGGCTACACCTTC	CSARSDIYNYGYTF
TRBD2	-	TRBJ2-7	TRBV12-3/TRBV12-4	TGTGCCAGCAGCGTCGGAGCGGGGGGCATGATGGGCGAGCAGTACTTC	CASSVGAGGMMGEQYF
TRBD2	many	TRBJ2-3	TRBV7-9	TGTGCCAGCAGCTTCTCCGGGACTACGACAGATACGCAGTATTTT	CASSFSGTTTDTQYF
-	few	TRBJ2-3	TRBV12-3/TRBV12-4	TGTGCCAGCAGTTTACGGCGGGACATGGGAGATACGCAGTATTTT	CASSLRRDMGDTQYF
-	-	TRBJ2-1	TRBV7-2	TGTGCCAGCAGCTTAGACTTCGGGGGTGAGCAGTTCTTC	CASSLDFGGEQFF
-	-	TRBJ1-1	TRBV4-2	TGTGCCAGCAGCCAAGTAGACGTCACTGAAGCTTTCTTT	CASSQVDVTEAFF
TRBD2	few	TRBJ2-5	TRBV9	TGTGCCAGCAGCGTAGGGCTAGCGGGGGGCATACAAGAGACCCAGTACTTC	CASSVGLAGGIQETQYF
TRBD1	many	TRBJ1-2	TRBV29-1	TGCAGCGTCGAACAGACAGGGCATCCAGGCTACACCTTC	CSVEQTGHPGYTF
-	few	TRBJ1-1	TRBV6-1	TGTGCCAGCATGCGGCGGGGAACTGAAGCTTTCTTT	CASMRRGTEAFF
TRBD1	-	TRBJ2-5	TRBV20-1	TGCAGTGCTAGAACCGTGGACAGGACAGGGCAAGAGACCCAGTACTTC	CSARTVDRTGQETQYF
-	-	TRBJ2-7	TRBV7-2	TGTGCCAGCAGCCCCCGAGGGGAGGTCTACGAGCAGTACTTC	CASSPRGEVYEQYF
TRBD2	once	TRBJ2-1	TRBV9	TGTGCCAGCAGCGGTGTCGGGGAGGGGGCGCGTCTAGCGGGAGGCTTAGAGCAGTTCTTC	CASSGVGEGARLAGGLEQFF
TRBD1	-	TRBJ2-5	TRBV5-1	TGCGCCAGCAGCTCGACAGGGGATGGAAAGACCCAGTACTTC	CASSSTGDGKTQYF
-	-	TRBJ2-1	TRBV18	TGTGCCAGCTCACCACCGGGTCCCTCCGGGACCTACAATGAGCAGTTCTTC	CASSPPGPSGTYNEQFF
-	-	TRBJ2-2	TRBV11-3	TGTGCCAGCAGCTACTCCAGGGTGACCGGGGAGCTGTTTTTT	CASSYSRVTGELFF
-	many	TRBJ2-3	TRBV29-1	TGCAGCGTTGAGGGCGGGGGCCCCACAGATACGCAGTATTTT	CSVEGGGPTDTQYF
TRBD2	few	TRBJ2-1	TRBV18	TGTGCCAGCTCACCATTCAGACTAGCGGCCCACTACAATGAGCAGTTCTTC	CASSPFRLAAHYNEQFF
-	few	TRBJ2-7	TRBV6-1	TGTGCCAGCACCCGGCAGGAGGGGTCCTACGAGCAGTACTTC	CASTRQEGSYEQYF
-	-	TRBJ2-7	TRBV15	TGTGCCACCAGCAGTTACCGGGACACTGACTACGAGCAGTACTTC	CATSSYRDTDYEQYF
TRBD2	-	TRBJ2-1	TRBV6-2/TRBV6-3	TGTGCCAGCAGTTACCCCCCTCGCGGGAGTCCTAACAATGAGCAGTTCTTC	CASSYPPRGSPNNEQFF
-	-	TRBJ1-1	TRBV5-1	TGCGCCAGCAGCTTGGTCTCTCCGAACACTGAAGCTTTCTTT	CASSLVSPNTEAFF
TRBD1	once	TRBJ2-2	TRBV19	TGTGCCAGTAGTACAGGGGGCCGGGAGCTGTTTTTT	CASSTGGRELFF
-	-	TRBJ2-1	TRBV12-3/TRBV12-4	TGTGCCAGCAGTACGGACAGAGCTACGAGCTCCTACAATGAGCAGTTCTTC	CASSTDRATSSYNEQFF
-	-	TRBJ2-7	TRBV6-1	TGTGCCAGCAGTCCCCTTTCTTCGGCCTACGAGCAGTACTTC	CASSPLSSAYEQYF
TRBD1	few	TRBJ2-7	TRBV12-3/TRBV12-4	TGTGCCAGCAGTCGCCGGGACAGTGCGACCTACGAGCAGTACTTC	CASSRRDSATYEQYF
-	many	TRBJ2-7	TRBV20-1	TGCAGTGCTAGAGACCGGCAGATGTACGAGCAGTACTTC	CSARDRQMYEQYF
-	-	TRBJ2-1	TRBV4-2	TGTGCCAGCAGCCCTAAACCGTCGGATGAGCAGTTCTTC	CASSPKPSDEQFF
-	-	TRBJ2-4	TRBV21-1	TGTGCCAGCAGCAGAACTAGACCGAGTCGAAACATTCAGTACTTC	CASSRTRPSRNIQYF
TRBD2	few	TRBJ2-3	TRBV12-3/TRBV12-4	TGTGCCAGCAGTTATTCGGGGGGTACGCAGTATTTT	CASSYSGGTQYF